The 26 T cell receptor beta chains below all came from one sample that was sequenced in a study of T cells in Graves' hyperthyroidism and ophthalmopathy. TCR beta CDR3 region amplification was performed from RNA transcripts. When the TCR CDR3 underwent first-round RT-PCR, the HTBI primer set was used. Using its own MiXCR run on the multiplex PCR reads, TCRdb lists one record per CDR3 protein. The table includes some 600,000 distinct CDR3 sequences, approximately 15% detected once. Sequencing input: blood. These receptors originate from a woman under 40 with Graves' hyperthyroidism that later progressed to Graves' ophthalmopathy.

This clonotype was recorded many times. The CDR3 loop is CASSIAPLNTEAFF. DNA for the CDR3: TGTGCCAGTAGTATAGCTCCCCTGAACACTGAAGCTTTCTTT. V gene TRBV19 combines with J gene TRBJ1-1; D uncertain. Germline CDR1 is LNHDA and CDR2 is SQIVND (reference sequence). This CDR3 spans 14 amino acids. Trimming pared 1 base from V and 0 bases from J, leaving 6 bases between.

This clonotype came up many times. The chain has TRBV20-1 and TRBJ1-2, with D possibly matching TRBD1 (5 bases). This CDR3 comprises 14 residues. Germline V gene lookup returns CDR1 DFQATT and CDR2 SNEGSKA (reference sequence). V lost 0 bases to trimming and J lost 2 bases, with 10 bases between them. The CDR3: CSARDSTENYGYTF. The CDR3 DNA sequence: TGCAGTGCTAGAGATTCGACAGAGAACTATGGCTACACCTTC.

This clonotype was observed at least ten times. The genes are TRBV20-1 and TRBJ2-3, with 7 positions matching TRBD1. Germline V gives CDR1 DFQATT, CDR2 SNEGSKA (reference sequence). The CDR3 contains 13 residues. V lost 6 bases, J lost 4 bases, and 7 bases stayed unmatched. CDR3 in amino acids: CSALKQGPDTQYF. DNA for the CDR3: TGCAGTGCCTTGAAACAGGGGCCAGATACGCAGTATTTT.

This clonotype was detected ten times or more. DNA of the CDR3: TGTGCCAGCAGCGTAGTCGGGTCTAGCACGGAGACCCAGTACTTC. Translating gives CASSVVGSSTETQYF. The chain has TRBV9 and TRBJ2-5; the D gene is possibly TRBD2 (5 bases). This CDR3 contains 15 residues. V shed 0 bases and J shed 5 bases, with 14 bases lying between them. Per the germline V gene, CDR1 is SGDLS and CDR2 is YYNGEE.

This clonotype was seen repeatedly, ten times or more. CDR3 sequence (DNA): TGTGCCAGAACCAGGGCCGAAGCTTTCTTT. It codes for CARTRAEAFF. J is TRBJ1-1 and V is TRBV27; tentatively, D is TRBD1 (5 bases). Germline CDR1 reads MNHEY; CDR2 reads SMNVEV (reference sequence). The CDR3 length is 10 residues. Trimming cost V 9 bases and J 8 bases, with 10 bases left between them.

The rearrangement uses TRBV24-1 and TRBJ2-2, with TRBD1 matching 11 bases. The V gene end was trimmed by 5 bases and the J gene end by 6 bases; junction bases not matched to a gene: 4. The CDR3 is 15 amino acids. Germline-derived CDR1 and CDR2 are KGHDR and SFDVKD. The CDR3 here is CATSARTGGPGELFF. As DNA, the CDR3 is TGTGCCACCAGTGCTCGGACAGGGGGCCCCGGGGAGCTGTTTTTT.

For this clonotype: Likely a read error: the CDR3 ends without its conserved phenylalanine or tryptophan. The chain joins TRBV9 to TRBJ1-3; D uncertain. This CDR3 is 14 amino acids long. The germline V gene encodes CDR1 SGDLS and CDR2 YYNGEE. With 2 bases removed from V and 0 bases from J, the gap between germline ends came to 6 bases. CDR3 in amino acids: CASSVETSGNTIYV. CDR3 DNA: TGTGCCAGCAGCGTCGAGACCTCTGGAAACACCATATATGTT.

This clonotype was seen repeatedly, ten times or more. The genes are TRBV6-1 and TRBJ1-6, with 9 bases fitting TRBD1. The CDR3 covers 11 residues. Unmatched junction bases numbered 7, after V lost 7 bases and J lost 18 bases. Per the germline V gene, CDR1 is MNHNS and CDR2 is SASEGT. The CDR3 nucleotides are TGTGCCAGCATTTCAGGGGACAGGGCCCACTTT. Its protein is CASISGDRAHF.

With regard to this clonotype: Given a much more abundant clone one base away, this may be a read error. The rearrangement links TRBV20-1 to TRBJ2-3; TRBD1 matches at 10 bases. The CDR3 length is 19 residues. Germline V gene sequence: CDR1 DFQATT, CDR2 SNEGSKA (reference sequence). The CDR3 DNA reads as TGCAGTGCTAGAGATTGGGACAGGGGACGAGGGGAGACCACAGATCCGCAGTATTTT. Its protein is CSARDWDRGRGETTDPQYF.

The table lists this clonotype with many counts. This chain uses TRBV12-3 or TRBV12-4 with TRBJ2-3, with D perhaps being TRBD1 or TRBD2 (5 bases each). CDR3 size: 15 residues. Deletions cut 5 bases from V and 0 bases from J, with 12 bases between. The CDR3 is CASSKNGGSTDTQYF. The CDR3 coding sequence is TGTGCCAGCAGTAAAAATGGGGGTAGCACAGATACGCAGTATTTT.

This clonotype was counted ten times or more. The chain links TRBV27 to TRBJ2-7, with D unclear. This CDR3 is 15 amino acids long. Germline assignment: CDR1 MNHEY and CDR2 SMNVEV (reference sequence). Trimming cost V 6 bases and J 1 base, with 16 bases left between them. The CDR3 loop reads CASSQGPSPSYEQYF. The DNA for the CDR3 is TGTGCCAGCAGCCAAGGACCGTCTCCTTCCTACGAGCAGTACTTC.

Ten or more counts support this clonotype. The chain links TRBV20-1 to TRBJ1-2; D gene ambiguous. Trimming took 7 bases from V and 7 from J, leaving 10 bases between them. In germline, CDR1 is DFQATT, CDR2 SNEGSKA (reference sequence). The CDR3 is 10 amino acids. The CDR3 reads CSVGEGGYTF. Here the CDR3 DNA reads TGCAGTGTCGGGGAGGGTGGCTACACCTTC.

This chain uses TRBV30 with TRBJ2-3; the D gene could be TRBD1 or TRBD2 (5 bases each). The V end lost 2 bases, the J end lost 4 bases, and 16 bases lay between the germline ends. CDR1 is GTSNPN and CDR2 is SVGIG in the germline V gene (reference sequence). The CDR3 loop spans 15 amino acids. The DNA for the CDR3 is TGTGCCTGGAGTCTTGACGGGACGGGCGCAGATACGCAGTATTTT. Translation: CAWSLDGTGADTQYF.

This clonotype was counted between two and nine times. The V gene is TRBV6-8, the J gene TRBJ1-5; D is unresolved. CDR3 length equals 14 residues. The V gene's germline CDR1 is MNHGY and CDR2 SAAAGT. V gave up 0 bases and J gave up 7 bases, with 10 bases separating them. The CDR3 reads CASSYSSNRQPQHF. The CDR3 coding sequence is TGTGCCAGCAGTTACTCGAGTAACCGCCAGCCCCAGCATTTT.

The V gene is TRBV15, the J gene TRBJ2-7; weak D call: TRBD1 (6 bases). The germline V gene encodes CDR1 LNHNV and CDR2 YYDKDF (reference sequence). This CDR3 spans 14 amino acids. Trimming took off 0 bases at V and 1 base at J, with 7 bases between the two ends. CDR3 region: CATSRDRGSYEQYF. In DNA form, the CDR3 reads TGTGCCACCAGCAGAGACAGGGGATCCTACGAGCAGTACTTC.

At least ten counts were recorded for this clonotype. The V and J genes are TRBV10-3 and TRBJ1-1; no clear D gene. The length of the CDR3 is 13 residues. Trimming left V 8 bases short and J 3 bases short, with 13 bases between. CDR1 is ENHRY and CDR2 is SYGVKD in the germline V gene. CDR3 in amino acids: CAIAKQRDTEAFF. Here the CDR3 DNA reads TGTGCCATCGCAAAGCAGCGGGACACTGAAGCTTTCTTT.

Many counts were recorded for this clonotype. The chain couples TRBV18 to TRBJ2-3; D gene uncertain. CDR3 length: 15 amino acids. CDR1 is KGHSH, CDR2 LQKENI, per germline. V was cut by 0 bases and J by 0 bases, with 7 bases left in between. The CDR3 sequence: CASSPPSVSTDTQYF. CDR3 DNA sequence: TGTGCCAGCTCACCACCGTCGGTGAGCACAGATACGCAGTATTTT.

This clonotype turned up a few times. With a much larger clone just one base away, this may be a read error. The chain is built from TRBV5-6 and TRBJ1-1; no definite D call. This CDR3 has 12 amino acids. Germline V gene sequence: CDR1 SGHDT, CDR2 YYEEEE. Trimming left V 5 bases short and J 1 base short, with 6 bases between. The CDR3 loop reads CASSWANTEAFF. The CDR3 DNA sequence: TGTGCCAGCAGTTGGGCGAACACTGAAGCTTTCTTT. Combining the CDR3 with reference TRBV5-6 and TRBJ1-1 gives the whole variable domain DAGVTQSPTHLIKTRGQQVTLRCSPKSGHDTVSWYQQALGQGPQFIFQYYEEEERQRGNFPDRFSGHQFPNYSSELNVNALLLGDSALYLCASSWANTEAFFGQGTRLTVV.

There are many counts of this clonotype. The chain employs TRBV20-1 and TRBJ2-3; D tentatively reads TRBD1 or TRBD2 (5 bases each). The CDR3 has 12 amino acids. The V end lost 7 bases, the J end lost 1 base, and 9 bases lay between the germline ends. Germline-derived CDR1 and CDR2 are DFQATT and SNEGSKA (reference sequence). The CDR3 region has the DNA TGCAGTGGGGACCCTGGCACAGATACGCAGTATTTT. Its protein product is CSGDPGTDTQYF.

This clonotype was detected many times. This CDR3 is CAISITSGNTDTQYF. DNA for the CDR3: TGTGCCATCAGTATTACTAGCGGGAACACAGATACGCAGTATTTT. The J gene is TRBJ2-3, the V gene TRBV10-3, with 10 bases matching TRBD2. V was clipped by 5 bases and J by 2 bases; unmatched bases: 4. Germline V gene lookup returns CDR1 ENHRY and CDR2 SYGVKD. The CDR3 totals 15 residues.

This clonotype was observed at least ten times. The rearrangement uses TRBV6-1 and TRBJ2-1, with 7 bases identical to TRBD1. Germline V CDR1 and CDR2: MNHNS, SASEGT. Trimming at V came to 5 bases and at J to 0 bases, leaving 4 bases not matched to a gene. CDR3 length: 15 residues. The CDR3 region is CASSRQGNSYNEQFF. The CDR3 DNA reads TGTGCCAGCAGTCGACAGGGAAACTCCTACAATGAGCAGTTCTTC.

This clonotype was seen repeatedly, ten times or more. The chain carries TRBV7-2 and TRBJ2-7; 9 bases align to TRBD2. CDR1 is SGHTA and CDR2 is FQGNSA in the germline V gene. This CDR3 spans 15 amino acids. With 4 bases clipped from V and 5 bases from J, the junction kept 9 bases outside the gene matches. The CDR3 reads CASSSRLAGSNEQYF. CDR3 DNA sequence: TGTGCCAGCAGCTCCCGGCTAGCGGGATCTAACGAGCAGTACTTC.

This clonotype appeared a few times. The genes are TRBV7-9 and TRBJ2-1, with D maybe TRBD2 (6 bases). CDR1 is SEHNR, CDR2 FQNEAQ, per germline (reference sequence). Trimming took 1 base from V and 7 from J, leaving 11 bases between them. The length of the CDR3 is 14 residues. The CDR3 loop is CASSLVSRGNEQFF. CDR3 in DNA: TGTGCCAGCAGCTTAGTTAGCCGGGGGAATGAGCAGTTCTTC.

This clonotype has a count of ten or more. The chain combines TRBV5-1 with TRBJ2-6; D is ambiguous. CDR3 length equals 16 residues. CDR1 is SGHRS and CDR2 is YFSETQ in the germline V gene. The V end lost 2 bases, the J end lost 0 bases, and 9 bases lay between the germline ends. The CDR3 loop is CASSLPHLSGANVLTF. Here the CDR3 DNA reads TGCGCCAGCAGCTTACCCCATCTCTCTGGGGCCAACGTCCTGACTTTC.

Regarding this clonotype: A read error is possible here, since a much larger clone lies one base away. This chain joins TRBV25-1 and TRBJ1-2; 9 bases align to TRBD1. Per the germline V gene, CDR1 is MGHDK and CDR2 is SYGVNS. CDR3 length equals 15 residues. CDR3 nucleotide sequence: TGTGCCAGCAATGAATCCGGGACAGGGTGGGATGGCTACACCTTC. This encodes CASNESGTGWDGYTF.

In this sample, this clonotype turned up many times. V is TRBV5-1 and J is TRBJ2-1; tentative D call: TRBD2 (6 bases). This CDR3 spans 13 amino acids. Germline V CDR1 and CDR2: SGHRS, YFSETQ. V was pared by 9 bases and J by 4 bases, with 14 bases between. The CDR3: CATRLGRYNEQFF. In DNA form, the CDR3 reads TGCGCCACCAGACTAGGGAGATACAATGAGCAGTTCTTC. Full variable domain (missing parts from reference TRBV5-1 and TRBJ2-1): KAGVTQTPRYLIKTRGQQVTLSCSPISGHRSVSWYQQTPGQGLQFLFEYFSETQRNKGNFPGRFSGRQFSNSRSEMNVSTLELGDSALYLCATRLGRYNEQFFGPGTRLTVL.